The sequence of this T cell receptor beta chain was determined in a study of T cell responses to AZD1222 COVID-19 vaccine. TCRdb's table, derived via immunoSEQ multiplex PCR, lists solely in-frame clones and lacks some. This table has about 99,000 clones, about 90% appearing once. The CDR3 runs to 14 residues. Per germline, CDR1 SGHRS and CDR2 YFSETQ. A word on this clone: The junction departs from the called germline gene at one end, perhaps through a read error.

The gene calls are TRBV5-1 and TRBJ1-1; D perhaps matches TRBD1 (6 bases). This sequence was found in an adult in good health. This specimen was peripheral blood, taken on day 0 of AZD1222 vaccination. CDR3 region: CASSLAQGYTEAFF. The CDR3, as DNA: TGTGCCAGCAGCTTGGCACAGGGATACACTGAAGCTTTCTTT.